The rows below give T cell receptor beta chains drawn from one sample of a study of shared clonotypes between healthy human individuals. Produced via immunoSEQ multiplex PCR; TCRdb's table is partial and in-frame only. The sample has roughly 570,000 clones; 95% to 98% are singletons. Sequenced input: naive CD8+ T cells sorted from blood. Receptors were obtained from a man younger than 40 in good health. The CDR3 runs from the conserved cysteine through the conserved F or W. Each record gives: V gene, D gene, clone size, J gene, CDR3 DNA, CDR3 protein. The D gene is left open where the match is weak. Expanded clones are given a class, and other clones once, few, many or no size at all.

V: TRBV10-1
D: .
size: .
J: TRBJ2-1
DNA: TGCGCCAGCAGTGGAGGGTTGGGGAGCGAGTTCTTC
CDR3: CASSGGLGSEFF

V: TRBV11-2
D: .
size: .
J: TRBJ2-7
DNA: TGTGCCAGCAGCTTAGGTGGCCCTTTGGGGGAGCAGTACTTC
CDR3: CASSLGGPLGEQYF

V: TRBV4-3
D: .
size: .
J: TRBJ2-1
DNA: TGCGCCAGCAGCCAAGTTGTAGGTGATGAGCAGTTCTTC
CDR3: CASSQVVGDEQFF

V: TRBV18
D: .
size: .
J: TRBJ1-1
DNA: TGTGCCAGCTCACCAGGGGGGATAATTGAACGGTGGGGAGCTTTCTTT
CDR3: CASSPGGIIERWGAFF

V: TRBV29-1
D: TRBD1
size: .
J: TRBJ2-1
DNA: TGCAGCGTTTCTAGACAGGGCTCCTACAATGAGCAGTTCTTC
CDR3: CSVSRQGSYNEQFF

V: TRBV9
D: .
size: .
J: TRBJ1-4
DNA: TGTGCCAGCAGCTCCCGAGGACAGCCTAATGAAAAACTGTTTTTT
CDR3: CASSSRGQPNEKLFF

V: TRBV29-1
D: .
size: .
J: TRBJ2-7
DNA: TGCAGCGTTCGCGGGCCTCAAACATCCTACGAGCAGTACTTC
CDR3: CSVRGPQTSYEQYF

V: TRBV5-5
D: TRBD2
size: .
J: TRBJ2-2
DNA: TGTGCCAGCAGCGGCGAGCGGGAGGAACACACCGGGGAGCTGTTTTTT
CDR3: CASSGEREEHTGELFF

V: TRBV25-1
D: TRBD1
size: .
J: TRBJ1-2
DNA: TGTGCCAGCAGTGGGCGGTGGGACAGGGGTGACTATGGCTACACCTTC
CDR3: CASSGRWDRGDYGYTF

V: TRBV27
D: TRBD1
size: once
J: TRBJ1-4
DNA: TGTGCCAGCAGCAACTCGACCGGGACAGAATTCACAACTAATGAAAAACTGTTTTTT
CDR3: CASSNSTGTEFTTNEKLFF

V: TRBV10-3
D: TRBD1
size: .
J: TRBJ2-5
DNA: TGTGCCATCAGTAGTGGGACAGGCGAAGAGACCCAGTACTTC
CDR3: CAISSGTGEETQYF

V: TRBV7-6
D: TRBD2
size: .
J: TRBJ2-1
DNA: TGTGCCAGCAGCCAAGAACTAGCGGGAGGGTGGGACAATGAGCAGTTCTTC
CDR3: CASSQELAGGWDNEQFF

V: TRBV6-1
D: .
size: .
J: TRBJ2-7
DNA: TGTGCCACCCGTCACCGGGACAACTACGAGCAGTACTTC
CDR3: CATRHRDNYEQYF

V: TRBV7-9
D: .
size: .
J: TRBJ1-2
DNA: TGTGCCAGCAGCGAGGGGGTCGTGGAAGGCTACACCTTC
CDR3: CASSEGVVEGYTF

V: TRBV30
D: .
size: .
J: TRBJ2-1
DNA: TGTGCCTGGAGTGTACAAGTCTCCAATGAGCAGTTCTTC
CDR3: CAWSVQVSNEQFF

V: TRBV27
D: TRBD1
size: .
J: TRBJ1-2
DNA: TGTGCCAGCAGTCCACAGGGGGCGCGGGACTATGGCTACACCTTC
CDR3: CASSPQGARDYGYTF

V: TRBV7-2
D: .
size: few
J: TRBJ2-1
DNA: TGTGCCAGCAGCTTTCGCTCCAGGGAGAGCTCCTACAATGAGCAGTTCTTC
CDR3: CASSFRSRESSYNEQFF

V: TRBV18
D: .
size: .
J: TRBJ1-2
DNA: TGTGCCAGCTCACCATTTAGAGGCGAAAGGAACTATGGCTACACCTTC
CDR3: CASSPFRGERNYGYTF

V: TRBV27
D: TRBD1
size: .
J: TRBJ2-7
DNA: TGTGCCAGCAGTTTCCAGGGGGCGGACGAGCAGTACTTC
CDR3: CASSFQGADEQYF

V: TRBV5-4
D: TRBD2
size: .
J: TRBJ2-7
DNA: TGTGCCAGCAGCTTGGCCGGAGCGGGATTGACGTCCTACGAGCAGTACTTC
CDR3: CASSLAGAGLTSYEQYF

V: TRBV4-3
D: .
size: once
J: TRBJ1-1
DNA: TGCGCCAGCAGCCGATCAGACATGAACACTGAAGCTTTCTTT
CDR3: CASSRSDMNTEAFF

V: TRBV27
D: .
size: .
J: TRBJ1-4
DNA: TGTGCCAGCAGTTCGATAGGACAAAATACTAATGAAAAACTGTTTTTT
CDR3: CASSSIGQNTNEKLFF

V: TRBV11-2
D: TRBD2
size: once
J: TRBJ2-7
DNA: TGTGCCAGCAGCTGGCTGCGGGGGAACTCCTACGAGCAGTACTTC
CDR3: CASSWLRGNSYEQYF

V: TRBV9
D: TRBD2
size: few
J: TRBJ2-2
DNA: TGTGCCAGCAGCGTACTAGCGGCCGGGGAGCTGTTTTTT
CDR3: CASSVLAAGELFF

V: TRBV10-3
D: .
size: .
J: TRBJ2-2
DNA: TGTGCCATCAGTGAAGTGTCCGGGGGAACCGGGGAGCTGTTTTTT
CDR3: CAISEVSGGTGELFF

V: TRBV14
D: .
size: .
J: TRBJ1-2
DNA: TGTGCCAGCAGCCCGACCCACACTTATGGCTACACCTTC
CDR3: CASSPTHTYGYTF

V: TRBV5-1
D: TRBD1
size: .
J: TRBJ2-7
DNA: TGCGCCAGCAGCCCGCCGACAGGGGGCGAGCAGTACTTC
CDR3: CASSPPTGGEQYF

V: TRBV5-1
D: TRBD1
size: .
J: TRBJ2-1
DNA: TGCGCCAGCAGCTTGCTGGGACAGGGTGCCAATGAGCAGTTCTTC
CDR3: CASSLLGQGANEQFF

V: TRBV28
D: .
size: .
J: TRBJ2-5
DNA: TGTGCCAGCAGTTCCCCATCACAGGGACCGGTGGAGACCCAGTACTTC
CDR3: CASSSPSQGPVETQYF

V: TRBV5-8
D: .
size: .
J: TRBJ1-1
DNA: TGTGCCAGCAGCTTGTTAAGGGCTGAAGCTTTCTTT
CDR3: CASSLLRAEAFF

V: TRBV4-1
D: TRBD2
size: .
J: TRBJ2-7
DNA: TGCGCCAGCAGCCAAAATAGCGGGAATGTCTACGAGCAGTACTTC
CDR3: CASSQNSGNVYEQYF

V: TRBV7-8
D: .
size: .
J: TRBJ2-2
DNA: TGTGCCAGCAGCTCGGGCGACTCGAACACCGGGGAGCTGTTTTTT
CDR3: CASSSGDSNTGELFF

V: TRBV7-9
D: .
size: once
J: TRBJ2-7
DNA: TGTGCCAGCAGCTTTGCAGCGGAGTTCTACGAGCAGTACTTC
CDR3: CASSFAAEFYEQYF

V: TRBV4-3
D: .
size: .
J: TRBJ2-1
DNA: TGCGCCAGCAGCCAAGATCGCGCGGGGCCCTACAATGAGCAGTTCTTC
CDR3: CASSQDRAGPYNEQFF

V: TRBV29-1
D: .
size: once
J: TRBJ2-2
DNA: TGCAGCGTTGAAGTCTCAGCTTTGAACACCGGGGAGCTGTTTTTT
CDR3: CSVEVSALNTGELFF

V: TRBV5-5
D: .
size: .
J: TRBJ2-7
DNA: TGTGCCAGCAGCGTGGCCTTCTCCTACGAGCAGTACTTC
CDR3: CASSVAFSYEQYF

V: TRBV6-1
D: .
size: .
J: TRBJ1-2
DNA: TGTGCCAGCAGTGAACTGGGGATTGGAGGCTACACCTTC
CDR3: CASSELGIGGYTF

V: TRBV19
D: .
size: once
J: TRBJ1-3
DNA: TGTGCCAGTAGTATTTATGCATCCTCTATCAACACCATATATTTT
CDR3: CASSIYASSINTIYF

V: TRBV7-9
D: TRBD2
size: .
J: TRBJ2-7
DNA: TGTGCCAGCAGCTTAGCAGAAGCGGGGGCCTACGAGCAGTACTTC
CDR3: CASSLAEAGAYEQYF

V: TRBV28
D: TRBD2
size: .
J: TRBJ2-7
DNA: TGTGCCAGCACCCAACTCGATAGCGGGGTATACGAGCAGTACTTC
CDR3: CASTQLDSGVYEQYF

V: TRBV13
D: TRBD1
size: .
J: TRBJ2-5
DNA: TGTGCCAGCAGCTTACAACGAGACAGGGTCGGCACCCAGTACTTC
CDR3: CASSLQRDRVGTQYF

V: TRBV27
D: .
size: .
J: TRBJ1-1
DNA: TGTGCCAGCAGTCCCCTAGGGGCTGCACTCATGAACACTGAAGCTTTCTTT
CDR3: CASSPLGAALMNTEAFF

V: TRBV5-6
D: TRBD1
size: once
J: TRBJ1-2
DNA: TGTGCCAGCAGCCCGACAGGGGGCAAACTCTATGGCTACACCTTC
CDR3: CASSPTGGKLYGYTF

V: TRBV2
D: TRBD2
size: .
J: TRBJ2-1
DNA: TGTGCCAGCAGTCTTACTAGCGGGAGTTCAGATGAGCAGTTCTTC
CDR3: CASSLTSGSSDEQFF

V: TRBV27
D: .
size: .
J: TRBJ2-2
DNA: TGTGCCAGCAGTTTAATTGGGGGGCTAACCGGGGAGCTGTTTTTT
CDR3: CASSLIGGLTGELFF

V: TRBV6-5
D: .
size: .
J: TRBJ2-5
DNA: TGTGCCAGCAGGTCGCGGAGGCGAGAGACCCAGTACTTC
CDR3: CASRSRRRETQYF